This T cell receptor beta chain was captured by sequencing in a study of cytomegalovirus exposure and HLA in healthy donors. Study background: Across 300 to 400 genotyped donors, more than 75% landed in the Caucasian-associated ancestry cluster.

V gave up 5 bases and J gave up 4 bases, with 17 bases separating them. The germline gives CDR1 LNHDA, CDR2 SQIVND (reference sequence). CDR3 length equals 15 residues. Study findings and constraints: Cytomegalovirus-associated TCR beta chains were listed, numbering under 200. Another analysis was done later, and it associated around 15,000 TCR beta sequences with HLA alleles at 0.05 false discovery rate. The likely explanation for a cluster of highly shared sequence variants was sequencing artifact.

In the PCR, 60 Vbeta and 13 Jbeta primers were used. Assay used: immunoSEQ multiplex PCR; TCRdb lists only in-frame clones, some missing. The sample lists over 100,000 clones, around 70% occurring once. As regards this clone: As yet, its antigen is unknown.

This chain uses TRBV19 with TRBJ1-2; the D is unclear. Sample: PBMCs. This TCR derives from a woman between 70 and 85 years old in good health and CMV-seropositive. CDR3 amino acids: CASSGQSAGFYGYTF. The CDR3 region has the DNA TGTGCCAGTAGTGGTCAAAGTGCGGGTTTCTATGGCTACACCTTC.